The clone carrying this T cell receptor beta chain has a handful of counts. Its antigen remains unidentified. The data belong to a study of cytomegalovirus exposure and HLA in healthy donors. The study's findings and limits: Sequencing depth across donors, presence/absence analyses assumed, was roughly uniform. Researchers reportedly found TCR beta sequences accurately predicted most subjects' HLA-A and HLA-B alleles. Confirmation in vitro established that three CMV-associated chains were specific for CMV antigens.

PCR used 60 Vbeta primers and 13 Jbeta primers. TCRdb keeps only in-frame clones here, not all; method: immunoSEQ multiplex PCR. Of 130,000 or so clones in the sample, roughly 80% were seen once. The receptor's source is a female donor in good health and CMV-seronegative. Sequencing input: PBMCs.

For the CDR3, the DNA is TGTGCCAGCAGTTACTCCGATCCCGGGACAAGCTACGAGCAGTACTTC. Translated, it gives CASSYSDPGTSYEQYF. This rearrangement joins TRBV6-5 to TRBJ2-7; D may be TRBD1 (6 bases). The CDR3 sequence is 16 residues long. V was trimmed by 0 bases and J by 3 bases, leaving 15 bases between them. CDR1 is MNHEY, CDR2 SVGAGI, per germline.